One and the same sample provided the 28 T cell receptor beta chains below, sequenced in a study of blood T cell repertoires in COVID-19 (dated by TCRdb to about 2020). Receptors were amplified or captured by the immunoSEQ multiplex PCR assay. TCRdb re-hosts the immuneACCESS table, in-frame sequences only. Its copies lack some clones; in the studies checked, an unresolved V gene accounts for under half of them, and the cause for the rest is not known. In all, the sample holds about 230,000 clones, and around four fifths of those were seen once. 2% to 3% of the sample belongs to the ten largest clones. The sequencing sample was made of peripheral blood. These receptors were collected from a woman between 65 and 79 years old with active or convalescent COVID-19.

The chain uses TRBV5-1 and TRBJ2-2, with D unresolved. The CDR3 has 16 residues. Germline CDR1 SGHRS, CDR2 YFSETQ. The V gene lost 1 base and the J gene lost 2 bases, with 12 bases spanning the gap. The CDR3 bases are TGCGCCAGCAGCTTGTCCCCAGGAATTAACACCGGGGAGCTGTTTTTT. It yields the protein CASSLSPGINTGELFF.

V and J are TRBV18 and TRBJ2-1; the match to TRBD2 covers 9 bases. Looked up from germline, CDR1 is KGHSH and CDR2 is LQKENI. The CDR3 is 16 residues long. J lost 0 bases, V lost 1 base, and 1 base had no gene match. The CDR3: CASSPLAGASYNEQFF. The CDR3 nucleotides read TGTGCCAGCTCACCACTAGCGGGGGCCTCCTACAATGAGCAGTTCTTC. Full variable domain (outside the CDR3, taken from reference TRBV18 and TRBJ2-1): NAGVMQNPRHLVRRRGQEARLRCSPMKGHSHVYWYRQLPEEGLKFMVYLQKENIIDESGMPKERFSAEFPKEGPSILRIQQVVRGDSAAYFCASSPLAGASYNEQFFGPGTRLTVL.

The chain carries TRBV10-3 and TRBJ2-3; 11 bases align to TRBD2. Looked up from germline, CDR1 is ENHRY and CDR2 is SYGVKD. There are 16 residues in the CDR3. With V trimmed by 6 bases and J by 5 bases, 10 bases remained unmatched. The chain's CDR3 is CAIRPIAGGPLDTQYF. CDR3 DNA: TGTGCCATCAGACCCATAGCGGGAGGGCCCCTAGATACGCAGTATTTT.

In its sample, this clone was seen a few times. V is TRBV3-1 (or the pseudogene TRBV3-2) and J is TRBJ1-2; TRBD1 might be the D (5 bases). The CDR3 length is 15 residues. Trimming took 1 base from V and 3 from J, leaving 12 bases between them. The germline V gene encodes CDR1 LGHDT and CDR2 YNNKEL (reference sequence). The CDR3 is CASSQGFRVDYGYTF. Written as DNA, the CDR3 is TGTGCCAGCAGCCAAGGTTTCAGGGTAGACTATGGCTACACCTTC.

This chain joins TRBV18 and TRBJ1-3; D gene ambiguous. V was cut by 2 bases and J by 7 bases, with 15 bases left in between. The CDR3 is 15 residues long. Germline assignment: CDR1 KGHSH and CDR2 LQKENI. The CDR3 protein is CASSPGSPGLNTIYF. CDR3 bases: TGTGCCAGCTCACCAGGGTCGCCTGGGCTGAACACCATATATTTT.

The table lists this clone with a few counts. Here the CDR3 DNA reads TGCGCCAGCAGCCGCGGACAGGCCATCCCTGAGGGCTACACCTTC. Encoded protein: CASSRGQAIPEGYTF. The V call is TRBV4-1, the J call TRBJ1-2; 7 bases match TRBD1. V shed 4 bases, J shed 8 bases, and the junction held 13 bases outside the gene matches. This CDR3 spans 15 amino acids. CDR1 is MGHRA, CDR2 YSYEKL, per germline.

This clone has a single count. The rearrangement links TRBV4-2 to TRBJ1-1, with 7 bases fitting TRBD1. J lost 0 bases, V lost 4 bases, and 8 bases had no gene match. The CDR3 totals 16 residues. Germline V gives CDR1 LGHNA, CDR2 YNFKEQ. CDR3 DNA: TGTGCCAGCAGCCTAAACAGGGGTTCCTTGAACACTGAAGCTTTCTTT. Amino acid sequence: CASSLNRGSLNTEAFF.

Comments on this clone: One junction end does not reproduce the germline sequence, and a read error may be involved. CDR3 region: CSVQDRERYTF. The CDR3 DNA reads as TGCAGCGTTCAAGACAGGGAACGCTACACCTTC. The chain joins TRBV29-1 to TRBJ1-2; 7 nucleotides line up with TRBD1. CDR3 length: 11 residues. The V gene's germline CDR1 is SQVTM and CDR2 ANQGSEA.

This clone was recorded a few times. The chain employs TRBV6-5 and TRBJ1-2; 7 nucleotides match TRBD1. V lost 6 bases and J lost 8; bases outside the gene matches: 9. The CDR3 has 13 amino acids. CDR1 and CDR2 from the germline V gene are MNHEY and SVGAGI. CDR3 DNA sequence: TGTGCCAGCAGCCGCCGACAGGGTAGCGGCTACACCTTC. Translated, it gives CASSRRQGSGYTF.

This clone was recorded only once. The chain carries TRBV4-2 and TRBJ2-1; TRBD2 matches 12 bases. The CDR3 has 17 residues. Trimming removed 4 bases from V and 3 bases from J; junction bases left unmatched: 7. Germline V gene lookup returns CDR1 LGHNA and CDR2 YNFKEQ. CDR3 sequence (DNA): TGTGCCAGCAGCCCAATCGGGACTAGCGGGCACTACAATGAGCAGTTCTTC. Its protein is CASSPIGTSGHYNEQFF.

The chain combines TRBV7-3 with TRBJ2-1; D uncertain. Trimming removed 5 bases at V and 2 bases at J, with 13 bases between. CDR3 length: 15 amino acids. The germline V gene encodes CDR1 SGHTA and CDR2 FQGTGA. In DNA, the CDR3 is TGTGCCAGCAGCCCCCTATCCGCGGCCTACAATGAGCAGTTCTTC. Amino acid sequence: CASSPLSAAYNEQFF.

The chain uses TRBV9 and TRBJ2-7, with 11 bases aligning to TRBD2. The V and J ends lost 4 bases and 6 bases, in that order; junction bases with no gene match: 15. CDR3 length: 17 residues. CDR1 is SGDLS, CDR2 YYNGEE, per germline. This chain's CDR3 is CASSPGLKLAGAGEQYF. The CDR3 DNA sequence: TGTGCCAGCAGCCCGGGACTTAAACTAGCGGGAGCGGGCGAGCAGTACTTC.

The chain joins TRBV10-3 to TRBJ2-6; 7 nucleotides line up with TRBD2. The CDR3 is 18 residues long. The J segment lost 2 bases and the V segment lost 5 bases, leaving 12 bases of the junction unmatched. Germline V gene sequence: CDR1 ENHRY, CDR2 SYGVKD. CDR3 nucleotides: TGTGCCATCAGTCAGGTGGCGGCGGGAGAAGCTGGGGCCAACGTCCTGACTTTC. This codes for CAISQVAAGEAGANVLTF.

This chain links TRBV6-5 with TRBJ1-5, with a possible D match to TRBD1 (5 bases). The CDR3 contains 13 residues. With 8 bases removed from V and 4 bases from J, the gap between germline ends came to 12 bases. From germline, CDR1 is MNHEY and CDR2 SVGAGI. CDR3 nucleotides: TGTGCCAGCTTAGCAGACAGAAATCAGCCCCAGCATTTT. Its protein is CASLADRNQPQHF.

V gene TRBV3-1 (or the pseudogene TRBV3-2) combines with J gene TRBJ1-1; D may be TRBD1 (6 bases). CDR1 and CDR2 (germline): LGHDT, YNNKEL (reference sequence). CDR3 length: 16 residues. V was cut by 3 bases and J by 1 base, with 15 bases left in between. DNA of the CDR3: TGTGCCAGCAGCCAGGTCTGGGGGCCCAGGAACACTGAAGCTTTCTTT. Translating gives CASSQVWGPRNTEAFF.

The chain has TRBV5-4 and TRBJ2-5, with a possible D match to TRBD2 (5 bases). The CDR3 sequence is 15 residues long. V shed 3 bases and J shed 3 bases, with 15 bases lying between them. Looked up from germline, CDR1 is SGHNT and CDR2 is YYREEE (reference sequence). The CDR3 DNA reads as TGTGCCAGCAGCTCCCCAGCCAACGGGAAAGAGACCCAGTACTTC. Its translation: CASSSPANGKETQYF.

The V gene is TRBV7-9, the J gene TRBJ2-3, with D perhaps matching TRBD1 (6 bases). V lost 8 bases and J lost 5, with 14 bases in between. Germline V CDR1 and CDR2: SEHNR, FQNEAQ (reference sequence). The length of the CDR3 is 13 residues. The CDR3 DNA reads TGTGCCAGCCTCAGGGGAGTAGGAGATACGCAGTATTTT. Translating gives CASLRGVGDTQYF.

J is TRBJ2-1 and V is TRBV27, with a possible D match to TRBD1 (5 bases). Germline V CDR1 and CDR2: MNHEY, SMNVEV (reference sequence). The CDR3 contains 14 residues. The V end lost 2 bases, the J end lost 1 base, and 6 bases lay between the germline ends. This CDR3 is CASSLQGSYNEQFF. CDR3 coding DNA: TGTGCCAGCAGTTTACAGGGATCCTACAATGAGCAGTTCTTC.

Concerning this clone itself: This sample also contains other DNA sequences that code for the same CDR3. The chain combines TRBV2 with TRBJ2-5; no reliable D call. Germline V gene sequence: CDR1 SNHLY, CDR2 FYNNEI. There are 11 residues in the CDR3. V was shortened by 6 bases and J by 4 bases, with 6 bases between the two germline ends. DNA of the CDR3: TGTGCCAGCAGAGGCGGAGAGACCCAGTACTTC. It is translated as CASRGGETQYF. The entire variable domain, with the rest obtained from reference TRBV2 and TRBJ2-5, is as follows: EPEVTQTPSHQVTQMGQEVILRCVPISNHLYFYWYRQILGQKVEFLVSFYNNEISEKSEIFDDQFSVERPDGSNFTLKIRSTKLEDSAMYFCASRGGETQYFGPGTRLLVL.

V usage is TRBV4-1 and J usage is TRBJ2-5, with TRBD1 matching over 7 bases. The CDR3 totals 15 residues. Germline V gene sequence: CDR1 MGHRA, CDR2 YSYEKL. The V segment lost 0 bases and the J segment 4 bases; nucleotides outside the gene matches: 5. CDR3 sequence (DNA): TGCGCCAGCAGCCAAGATCGGCCAGGGGGAGAGACCCAGTACTTC. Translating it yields CASSQDRPGGETQYF.

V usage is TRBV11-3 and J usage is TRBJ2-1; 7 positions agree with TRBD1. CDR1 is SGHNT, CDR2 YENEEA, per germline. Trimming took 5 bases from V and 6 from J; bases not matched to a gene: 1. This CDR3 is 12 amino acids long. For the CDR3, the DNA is TGTGCCAGCAGCCACAGGGGCAATGAGCAGTTCTTC. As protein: CASSHRGNEQFF.

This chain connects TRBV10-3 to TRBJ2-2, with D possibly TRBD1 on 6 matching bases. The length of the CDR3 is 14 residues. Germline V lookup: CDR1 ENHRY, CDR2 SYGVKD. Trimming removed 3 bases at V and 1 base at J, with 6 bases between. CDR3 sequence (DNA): TGTGCCATCAGTGACAGGGGGAACACCGGGGAGCTGTTTTTT. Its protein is CAISDRGNTGELFF.

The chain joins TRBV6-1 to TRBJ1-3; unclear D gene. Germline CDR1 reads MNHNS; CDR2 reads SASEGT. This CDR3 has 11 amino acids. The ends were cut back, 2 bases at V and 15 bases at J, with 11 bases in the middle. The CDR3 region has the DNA TGTGCCAGCAGTGAACATGGTCCGCGATATTTT. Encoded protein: CASSEHGPRYF.

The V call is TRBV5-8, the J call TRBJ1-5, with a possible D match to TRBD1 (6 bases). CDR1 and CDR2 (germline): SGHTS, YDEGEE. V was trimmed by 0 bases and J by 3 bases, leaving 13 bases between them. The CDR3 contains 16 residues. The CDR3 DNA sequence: TGTGCCAGCAGCTTGGGCGTTACAGGGTTCAATCAGCCCCAGCATTTT. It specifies CASSLGVTGFNQPQHF. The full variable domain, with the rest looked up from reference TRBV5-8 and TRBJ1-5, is EAGVTQSPTHLIKTRGQQATLRCSPISGHTSVYWYQQALGLGLQFLLWYDEGEERNRGNFPPRFSGRQFPNYSSELNVNALELEDSALYLCASSLGVTGFNQPQHFGDGTRLSIL.

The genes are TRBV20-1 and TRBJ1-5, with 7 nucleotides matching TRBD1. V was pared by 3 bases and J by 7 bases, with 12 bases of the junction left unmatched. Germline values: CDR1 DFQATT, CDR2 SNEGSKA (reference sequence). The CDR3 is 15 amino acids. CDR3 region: CSASRSAGGGQPQHF. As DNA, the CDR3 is TGCAGTGCTAGTAGATCAGCAGGGGGTGGCCAGCCCCAGCATTTT.

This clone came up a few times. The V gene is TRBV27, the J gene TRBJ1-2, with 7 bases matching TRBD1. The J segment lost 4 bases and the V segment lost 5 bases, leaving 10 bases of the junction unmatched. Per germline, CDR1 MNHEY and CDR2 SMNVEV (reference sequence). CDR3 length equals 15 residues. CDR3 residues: CASSEGGAGSYGYTF. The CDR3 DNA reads TGTGCCAGCAGTGAAGGGGGCGCTGGGTCCTATGGCTACACCTTC.

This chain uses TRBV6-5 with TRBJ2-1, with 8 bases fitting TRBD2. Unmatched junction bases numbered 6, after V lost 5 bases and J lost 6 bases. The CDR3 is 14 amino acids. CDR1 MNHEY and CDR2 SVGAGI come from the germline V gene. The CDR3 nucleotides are TGTGCCAGCAGTACTAGCACTAGCGGCAATGAGCAGTTCTTC. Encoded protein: CASSTSTSGNEQFF.

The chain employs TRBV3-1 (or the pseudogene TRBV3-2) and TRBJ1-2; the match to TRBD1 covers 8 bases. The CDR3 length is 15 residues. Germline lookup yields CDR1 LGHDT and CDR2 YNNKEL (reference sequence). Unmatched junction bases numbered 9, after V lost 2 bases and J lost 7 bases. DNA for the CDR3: TGTGCCAGCAGCCAACGCCTCCAGGGGGCAAGTGGCTACACCTTC. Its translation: CASSQRLQGASGYTF.